Presented here are 27 T cell receptor beta chains from one specimen sequenced in a study of cytomegalovirus exposure and HLA in healthy donors. The PCR employed 60 Vbeta primers together with 13 Jbeta primers. Sequenced by immunoSEQ multiplex PCR; TCRdb stores in-frame clones only, minus some. The repertoire includes roughly 120,000 clones, 73% of them detected once, and 4% to 5% sits in the top ten. Sequencing used PBMCs. Receptors were obtained from a woman aged 40 to 55 in good health and CMV-seronegative.

The rearrangement links TRBV6-6 to TRBJ2-5, with 8 bases aligning to TRBD2. CDR3 length equals 15 residues. V dropped 7 bases and J dropped 2; count of bases not matched to a gene: 9. Germline V gene data show CDR1 as MNHNY and CDR2 as SVGAGI (reference sequence). The CDR3 sequence: CASTRGGRRQETQYF. Written as DNA, the CDR3 is TGTGCCAGCACCCGCGGGGGGCGACGACAAGAGACCCAGTACTTC.

This sequence joins TRBV5-6 and TRBJ2-5; 11 nucleotides match TRBD1. The J call is uncertain, as TRBJ2-7 better fits the DNA end. Germline V gene sequence: CDR1 SGHDT, CDR2 YYEEEE. The length of the CDR3 is 19 residues. The CDR3 spells CASSSFGQGASQSSYEQYF. As DNA, the CDR3 is TGTGCCAGCAGCTCCTTCGGACAGGGGGCGAGTCAGAGCTCCTACGAGCAGTACTTC.

The V call is TRBV9, the J call TRBJ1-2; 11 nucleotides match TRBD1. Trimming at V came to 4 bases and at J to 7 bases, leaving 12 bases not matched to a gene. CDR1 is SGDLS, CDR2 YYNGEE, per germline. The CDR3 sequence is 16 residues long. CDR3 in DNA: TGTGCCAGCAGCCCTCCCGGACAGGGGGCTTTGGGTGGCTACACCTTC. Its translation: CASSPPGQGALGGYTF. Full variable domain (rest looked up from reference TRBV9 and TRBJ1-2): DSGVTQTPKHLITATGQRVTLRCSPRSGDLSVYWYQQSLDQGLQFLIQYYNGEERAKGNILERFSAQQFPDLHSELNLSSLELGDSALYFCASSPPGQGALGGYTFGSGTRLTVV.

This clone came up once. The junction shows a germline mismatch at one end, possibly a read error. The CDR3 sequence: CASSPDRVRETQYF. CDR3 coding DNA: TGTGCTAGCAGTCCCGACCGGGTTCGGGAGACCCAGTACTTC. This rearrangement joins TRBV7-7 to TRBJ2-5; the D is unclear. The germline V gene encodes CDR1 SSHAT and CDR2 FNYEAQ (reference sequence). CDR3 length: 14 amino acids.

This chain connects TRBV19 to TRBJ2-1; the match to TRBD2 covers 8 bases. Germline V gene data show CDR1 as LNHDA and CDR2 as SQIVND (reference sequence). This CDR3 comprises 18 residues. The V gene end was trimmed by 5 bases and the J gene end by 0 bases; junction bases not matched to a gene: 12. CDR3 protein: CASSPTPGTRSSYNEQFF. In nucleotides, the CDR3 is TGTGCCAGTAGTCCCACCCCTGGGACTAGGAGCTCCTACAATGAGCAGTTCTTC. Filled out from reference TRBV19 and TRBJ2-1, the complete variable domain reads DGGITQSPKYLFRKEGQNVTLSCEQNLNHDAMYWYRQDPGQGLRLIYYSQIVNDFQKGDIAEGYSVSREKKESFPLTVTSAQKNPTAFYLCASSPTPGTRSSYNEQFFGPGTRLTVL.

The gene calls are TRBV7-6 and TRBJ2-3, with 12 bases lining up with TRBD2. Germline CDR1 and CDR2: SGHVS and FNYEAQ. This CDR3 is 19 amino acids long. V lost 5 bases and J lost 4; bases outside the gene matches: 16. DNA for the CDR3: TGTGCCAGCAGCCGAAATCTGGGACTAGCGGGTCCCCTGGCAGATACGCAGTATTTT. Amino acid sequence: CASSRNLGLAGPLADTQYF.

This clone has a handful of counts. DNA for the CDR3: TGTGCCAGCAGCCAAGAGGGACAGGGGAACACAGATACGCAGTATTTT. The encoded protein is CASSQEGQGNTDTQYF. The chain recombines TRBV4-2 with TRBJ2-3; 10 bases map to TRBD1. This CDR3 is built from 16 residues. Germline V CDR1 and CDR2: LGHNA, YNFKEQ. The J segment lost 2 bases and the V segment lost 0 bases, leaving 2 bases of the junction unmatched.

This sequence joins TRBV4-3 and TRBJ2-3, with TRBD2 matching over 8 bases. There are 18 residues in the CDR3. Trimming cost V 0 bases and J 2 bases; bases outside gene matches: 10. The germline V gene encodes CDR1 LGHNA and CDR2 YSLEER. CDR3 protein: CASSQEIYGLAYTDTQYF. CDR3 sequence (DNA): TGCGCCAGCAGCCAAGAGATCTACGGACTAGCATACACAGATACGCAGTATTTT.

This clone showed up just a few times. The chain has TRBV6-5 and TRBJ2-6; 7 bases agree with TRBD2. The germline V gene has CDR1 MNHEY and CDR2 SVGAGI. The junction had 12 bases not matched to a gene; V was cut back by 8 bases and J by 11 bases. The CDR3 loop spans 14 amino acids. CDR3 protein: CASGGESGPDVLTF. Written as DNA, the CDR3 is TGTGCCAGCGGGGGGGAATCTGGTCCCGACGTCCTGACTTTC.

The chain combines TRBV7-2 with TRBJ1-2, with no clear D. Germline-derived CDR1 and CDR2 are SGHTA and FQGNSA. This CDR3 is 14 amino acids long. Trimming took 0 bases from V and 0 from J, leaving 5 bases between them. Here the CDR3 reads CASSLAQSNYGYTF. CDR3 nucleotides: TGTGCCAGCAGCTTAGCGCAGTCTAACTATGGCTACACCTTC.

This clone came up a few times. This chain joins TRBV4-1 and TRBJ1-4, with D tentatively TRBD1 (5 bases). The CDR3 has 13 residues. Germline CDR1 reads MGHRA; CDR2 reads YSYEKL. The V gene lost 1 base and the J gene lost 7 bases, with 7 bases spanning the gap. CDR3 in amino acids: CASSQAQGEKLFF. CDR3 sequence (DNA): TGCGCCAGCAGCCAAGCGCAGGGTGAAAAACTGTTTTTT.

The chain uses TRBV18 and TRBJ2-5, with D perhaps TRBD2 (5 bases). V dropped 1 base and J dropped 5 bases, with 5 bases sitting between them. The CDR3 extends over 12 amino acids. CDR1 KGHSH and CDR2 LQKENI come from the germline V gene. For the CDR3, the DNA is TGTGCCAGCTCACCACGGAGGGAGACCCAGTACTTC. Protein product: CASSPRRETQYF.

The chain joins TRBV19 to TRBJ2-1, with a tentative D call TRBD2 (5 bases). From germline, CDR1 is LNHDA and CDR2 SQIVND (reference sequence). This CDR3 has 20 residues. The ends were cut back, 4 bases at V and 7 bases at J, with 32 bases in the middle. CDR3 sequence: CASSTDPLTLGGPTGNEQFF. DNA of the CDR3: TGTGCCAGTAGTACCGATCCTTTGACACTTGGCGGGCCAACGGGTAATGAGCAGTTCTTC. The full variable domain, in which reference TRBV19 and TRBJ2-1 provide the parts outside the CDR3, is DGGITQSPKYLFRKEGQNVTLSCEQNLNHDAMYWYRQDPGQGLRLIYYSQIVNDFQKGDIAEGYSVSREKKESFPLTVTSAQKNPTAFYLCASSTDPLTLGGPTGNEQFFGPGTRLTVL.

This sequence joins TRBV4-2 and TRBJ1-1, with a possible D match to TRBD1 (6 bases). CDR3 length equals 14 residues. Germline V gives CDR1 LGHNA, CDR2 YNFKEQ. Deletions cut 0 bases from V and 7 bases from J, with 12 bases between. CDR3 amino acids: CASSQDPGVVEAFF. CDR3 bases: TGTGCCAGCAGCCAAGATCCAGGGGTGGTTGAAGCTTTCTTT.

J is TRBJ2-5 and V is TRBV19; D gene unclear. Germline V lookup: CDR1 LNHDA, CDR2 SQIVND (reference sequence). The CDR3 length is 12 residues. V was shortened by 5 bases and J by 11 bases, with 15 bases between the two germline ends. Written as DNA, the CDR3 is TGTGCCAGTAGTGCGCCGCCGGGTCTGCAGTACTTC. It translates to CASSAPPGLQYF.

The V and J genes are TRBV27 and TRBJ2-5; TRBD1 aligns across 8 bases. The J call could be wrong; TRBJ2-7 is a better fit for the DNA end. CDR1 and CDR2 (germline): MNHEY, SMNVEV (reference sequence). CDR3 length: 15 amino acids. For the CDR3, the DNA is TGTGCCAGCAGTCTAGGACAGGGACTCTCCTACGAGCAGTACTTC. Protein: CASSLGQGLSYEQYF.

CDR3 residues: CASTPGQDPYGYTF. CDR3 nucleotides: TGTGCCAGCACCCCCGGACAGGACCCCTATGGCTACACCTTC. V is TRBV7-9 and J is TRBJ1-2; TRBD1 matches at 7 bases. The CDR3 is made up of 14 amino acids. With V trimmed by 7 bases and J by 4 bases, 9 bases remained unmatched. Germline values: CDR1 SEHNR, CDR2 FQNEAQ (reference sequence).

The chain links TRBV7-2 to TRBJ2-1, with 10 bases lining up with TRBD2. The CDR3 length is 19 residues. CDR1 and CDR2 from the germline V gene are SGHTA and FQGNSA. V lost 5 bases to trimming and J lost 0 bases; unmatched junction nucleotides: 13. CDR3 residues: CASSLGPGLAVSSYNEQFF. In DNA, the CDR3 is TGTGCCAGCAGCCTCGGCCCCGGACTAGCGGTTAGCTCCTACAATGAGCAGTTCTTC.

The chain has TRBV11-3 and TRBJ2-3, with a possible D match to TRBD1 (7 bases). The CDR3 runs to 15 residues. V was pared by 8 bases and J by 4 bases, with 19 bases between. The germline V gene has CDR1 SGHNT and CDR2 YENEEA. The chain's CDR3 is CASAPGGGSSDTQYF. As DNA, the CDR3 is TGTGCCAGCGCTCCCGGAGGGGGCAGTTCAGATACGCAGTATTTT.

The chain couples TRBV15 to TRBJ1-1, with no clear D. This CDR3 has 13 amino acids. Trimming removed 5 bases from V and 3 bases from J, with 10 bases in between. Germline assignment: CDR1 LNHNV and CDR2 YYDKDF (reference sequence). In nucleotides, the CDR3 is TGTGCCACCAGCCTGTCACGGGACACTGAAGCTTTCTTT. Translation gives CATSLSRDTEAFF.

The CDR3 sequence is CASSAHSEAFF. As DNA, the CDR3 is TGTGCCAGCAGTGCCCATAGTGAAGCTTTCTTT. The gene calls are TRBV2 and TRBJ1-1; unclear D gene. V was cut by 4 bases and J by 7 bases, with 7 bases left in between. Germline-derived CDR1 and CDR2 are SNHLY and FYNNEI. The CDR3 runs 11 residues.

This chain links TRBV5-1 with TRBJ2-2; possible D gene TRBD2, 6 bases. From germline, CDR1 is SGHRS and CDR2 YFSETQ. Between the trimmed V and J ends, which lost 4 bases and 4 bases, there was a span of 14 bases. The CDR3 spans 15 residues. CDR3 sequence reads: CASSPAAGTTGELFF. CDR3 nucleotide sequence: TGCGCCAGCAGCCCCGCGGCGGGGACCACCGGGGAGCTGTTTTTT.

This chain links TRBV2 with TRBJ2-5; the match to TRBD1 covers 7 bases. Trimming removed 5 bases from V and 1 base from J; junction bases left unmatched: 10. The CDR3 consists of 16 residues. CDR1 is SNHLY, CDR2 FYNNEI, per germline. DNA for the CDR3: TGTGCCAGCAGTTACCGACAGGGTGGGTCCCAAGAGACCCAGTACTTC. Translating it yields CASSYRQGGSQETQYF.

Only a few counts were recorded for this clone. The V call is TRBV19, the J call TRBJ1-2; D may be TRBD1 (6 bases). V lost 5 bases, J lost 8 bases, and 12 bases lay in between. The CDR3 extends over 12 amino acids. Germline CDR1 LNHDA, CDR2 SQIVND (reference sequence). DNA for the CDR3: TGTGCCAGTAGTGGACAGATAGGGGGCTACACCTTC. Residues: CASSGQIGGYTF.

The chain is built from TRBV11-2 and TRBJ2-3, with 8 nucleotides matching TRBD2. CDR3 size: 18 residues. Germline V gives CDR1 SGHAT, CDR2 FQNNGV. V was clipped by 5 bases and J by 7 bases; unmatched bases: 20. CDR3 sequence (DNA): TGTGCCAGCAGCCCCATTGACCGGGGGGGAGTTGGGGGGAATACGCAGTATTTT. Protein product: CASSPIDRGGVGGNTQYF.

Remarks on this clone: Other DNA sequences in this sample translate to the same CDR3. The chain recombines TRBV12-5 with TRBJ1-1; a possible D gene is TRBD1 (5 bases). Trimming cost V 4 bases and J 8 bases, with 14 bases left between them. The CDR3 extends over 13 amino acids. Germline V gene lookup returns CDR1 LGHNT and CDR2 FRNRAP. This CDR3 is CASGSMPGEEAFF. As DNA, the CDR3 is TGTGCTAGTGGTTCGATGCCGGGGGAAGAAGCTTTCTTT.

The rearrangement links TRBV5-4 to TRBJ1-4, with 8 bases aligning to TRBD1. V was pared by 1 base and J by 7 bases, with 3 bases of the junction left unmatched. This CDR3 comprises 14 residues. The germline V gene has CDR1 SGHNT and CDR2 YYREEE (reference sequence). The CDR3: CASSLPGQGEKLFF. CDR3 bases: TGTGCCAGCAGCTTGCCAGGACAGGGTGAAAAACTGTTTTTT.